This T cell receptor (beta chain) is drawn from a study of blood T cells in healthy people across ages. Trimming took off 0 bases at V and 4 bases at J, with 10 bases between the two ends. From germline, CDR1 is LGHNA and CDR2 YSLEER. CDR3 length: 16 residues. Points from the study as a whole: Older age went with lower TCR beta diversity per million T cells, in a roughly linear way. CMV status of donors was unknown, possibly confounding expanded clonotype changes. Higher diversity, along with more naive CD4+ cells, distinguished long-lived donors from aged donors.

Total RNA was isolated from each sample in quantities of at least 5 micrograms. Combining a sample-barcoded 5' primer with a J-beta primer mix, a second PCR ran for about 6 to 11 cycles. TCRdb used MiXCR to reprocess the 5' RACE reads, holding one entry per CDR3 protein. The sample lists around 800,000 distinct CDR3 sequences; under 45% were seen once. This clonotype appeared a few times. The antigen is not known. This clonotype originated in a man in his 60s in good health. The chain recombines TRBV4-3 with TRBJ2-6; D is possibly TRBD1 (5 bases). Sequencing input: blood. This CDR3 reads CASSQESGSGANVLTF. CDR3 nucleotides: TGCGCCAGCAGCCAAGAGTCAGGGTCAGGGGCCAACGTCCTGACTTTC.